The source of this TCR beta chain is a study of blood T cell repertoires in COVID-19. Whole-study context: Spain, Italy and the United States supplied samples that represented acute and convalescent COVID-19.

Under the authors' procedure: How many nucleated cells were present was estimated from reference gene primer amplification. Only in-frame clones appear in the TCRdb table, and some are missing; sequencing was by immunoSEQ multiplex PCR. The V and J calls and clone size are taken from that table; D and trimming were inferred from the DNA. The sample lists approximately 260,000 clones; approximately 84% were seen once. Trimming left V 5 bases short and J 0 bases short, with 8 bases between. This CDR3 spans 14 amino acids. Germline CDR1 reads SEHNR; CDR2 reads FQNEAQ (reference sequence). The participants were between about 18 and 95 years old and came from some 23 US areas.

The source material was PBMCs or T cells enriched from blood (not recorded which). The sequence derives from a woman aged 50 to 60 who had been exposed to COVID-19. The rearrangement links TRBV7-9 to TRBJ1-5; D uncertain. The CDR3 is CASSGGISNQPQHF. CDR3 bases: TGTGCCAGCAGCGGCGGGATTAGCAATCAGCCCCAGCATTTT. The full variable domain, its missing parts supplied by reference TRBV7-9 and TRBJ1-5, is DTGVSQNPRHKITKRGQNVTFRCDPISEHNRLYWYRQTLGQGPEFLTYFQNEAQLEKSRLLSDRFSAERPKGSFSTLEIQRTEQGDSAMYLCASSGGISNQPQHFGDGTRLSIL.